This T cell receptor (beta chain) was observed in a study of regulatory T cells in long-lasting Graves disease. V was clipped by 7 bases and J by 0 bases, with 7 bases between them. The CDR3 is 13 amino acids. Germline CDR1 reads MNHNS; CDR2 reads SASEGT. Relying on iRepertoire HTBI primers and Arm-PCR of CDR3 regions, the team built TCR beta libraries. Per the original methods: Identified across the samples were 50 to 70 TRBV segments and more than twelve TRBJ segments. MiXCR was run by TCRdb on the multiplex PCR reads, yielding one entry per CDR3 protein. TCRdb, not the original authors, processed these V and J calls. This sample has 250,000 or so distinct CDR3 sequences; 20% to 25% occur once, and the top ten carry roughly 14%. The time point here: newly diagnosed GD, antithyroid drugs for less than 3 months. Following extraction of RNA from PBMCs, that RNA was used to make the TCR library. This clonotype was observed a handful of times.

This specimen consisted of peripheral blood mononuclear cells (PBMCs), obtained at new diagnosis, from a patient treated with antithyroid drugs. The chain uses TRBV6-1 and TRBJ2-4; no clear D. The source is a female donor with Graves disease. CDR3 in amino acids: CASNTGAKNIQYF. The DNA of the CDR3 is TGTGCCAGCAACACGGGAGCCAAAAACATTCAGTACTTC.